What follows are 13 T cell receptor beta chains derived from one specimen sequenced in a study of identical twins. TCRdb re-derived calls from the 5' RACE reads in MiXCR, one entry per CDR3 protein. The table includes approximately 1.8 million distinct CDR3 sequences, under 35% detected once. Sequenced input: cord blood. Receptors were obtained from a newborn girl in good health.

The V gene is TRBV5-1, the J gene TRBJ2-1; D gene unclear. Germline V lookup: CDR1 SGHRS, CDR2 YFSETQ. The CDR3 totals 16 residues. Trimming shortened V by 0 bases and J by 6 bases, and 16 bases separated the two germline ends. The CDR3 loop reads CASSLGLLPSVNEQFF. CDR3 in DNA: TGCGCCAGCAGCTTGGGTCTATTACCCTCTGTCAATGAGCAGTTCTTC.

Points on this clonotype: It may be a read error: a sequence one base away is much more abundant. The gene calls are TRBV4-1 and TRBJ2-1; D is unclear. With 1 base removed from V and 13 bases from J, the gap between germline ends came to 14 bases. Germline CDR1 MGHRA, CDR2 YSYEKL. This CDR3 is 13 amino acids long. As DNA, the CDR3 is TGCGCCAGCAGCCAAGGCGTTCTCGAGACCCAGTTCTTC. It yields the protein CASSQGVLETQFF.

This clonotype was counted only a few times. The chain carries TRBV5-1 and TRBJ1-6; 10 bases are a match to TRBD1. The CDR3 is 15 amino acids. The V segment lost 4 bases and the J segment 7 bases; nucleotides outside the gene matches: 5. Germline V gene data show CDR1 as SGHRS and CDR2 as YFSETQ. The CDR3 region has the DNA TGCGCCAGCAGCGCCGGGACAGGGGAAAATTCACCCCTCCACTTT. Translating gives CASSAGTGENSPLHF.

This clonotype was detected only a few times. The rearrangement links TRBV5-4 to TRBJ2-5, with D possibly matching TRBD2 (7 bases). The J call could be wrong; TRBJ2-7 is a better fit for the DNA end. CDR3 length: 14 residues. Looked up from germline, CDR1 is SGHNT and CDR2 is YYREEE (reference sequence). For the CDR3, the DNA is TGTGCCAGCAGCACTAGGGGGGGGTCAGGCGAGCAGTACTTC. Protein product: CASSTRGGSGEQYF.

In this sample, this clonotype turned up a few times. The chain has TRBV25-1 and TRBJ2-1; TRBD2 matches at 8 bases. Germline loops: CDR1 MGHDK, CDR2 SYGVNS. The CDR3 runs to 18 residues. With 4 bases clipped from V and 0 bases from J, the junction kept 11 bases outside the gene matches. This CDR3 reads CASSALLGGASSYNEQFF. CDR3 DNA sequence: TGTGCCAGCAGTGCACTTCTCGGGGGGGCAAGCTCCTACAATGAGCAGTTCTTC.

V usage is TRBV19 and J usage is TRBJ1-1, with a weak D call TRBD1 (5 bases). The CDR3 extends over 11 amino acids. Germline CDR1 LNHDA, CDR2 SQIVND (reference sequence). V was clipped by 4 bases and J by 11 bases, with 11 bases between them. CDR3 DNA sequence: TGTGCCAGTAGTACGCGGACAAGGGCTTTCTTT. Protein: CASSTRTRAFF.

The V gene is TRBV20-1, the J gene TRBJ2-5, with 7 bases lining up with TRBD2. CDR1 and CDR2 from the germline V gene are DFQATT and SNEGSKA (reference sequence). This CDR3 is built from 15 residues. The junction had 12 bases not matched to a gene; V was cut back by 3 bases and J by 5 bases. The CDR3 DNA reads TGCAGTGCTAGCCCCAGCGGGGATGCTCGCGAGACCCAGTACTTC. Protein: CSASPSGDARETQYF.

This clonotype was detected only a few times. The gene calls are TRBV24-1 and TRBJ2-3; weak D call: TRBD1 (6 bases). Germline V gene sequence: CDR1 KGHDR, CDR2 SFDVKD. There are 15 residues in the CDR3. V lost 6 bases to trimming and J lost 3 bases, with 15 bases between them. CDR3 DNA: TGTGCCACCAGTCCTACCGGGACACAAACAGATACGCAGTATTTT. Translated: CATSPTGTQTDTQYF.

The chain recombines TRBV6-1 with TRBJ1-5; D remains ambiguous. Trimming took off 2 bases at V and 0 bases at J, with 5 bases between the two ends. CDR1 is MNHNS and CDR2 is SASEGT in the germline V gene. CDR3 length: 14 amino acids. DNA of the CDR3: TGTGCCAGCAGTGAACTACCTAGCAATCAGCCCCAGCATTTT. This gives the protein CASSELPSNQPQHF.

This clonotype was seen a handful of times. The chain employs TRBV24-1 and TRBJ2-5, with 7 bases that match TRBD1. The CDR3 is 17 amino acids. V was clipped by 5 bases and J by 4 bases; unmatched bases: 15. In germline, CDR1 is KGHDR, CDR2 SFDVKD. The CDR3 loop reads CATSAGRGFLGVETQYF. As DNA, the CDR3 is TGTGCCACCAGTGCCGGCAGGGGGTTTCTTGGGGTAGAGACCCAGTACTTC.

V usage is TRBV20-1 and J usage is TRBJ2-1, with 8 bases fitting TRBD2. CDR3 length: 15 amino acids. Trimming took 4 bases from V and 5 from J; bases not matched to a gene: 10. Germline V lookup: CDR1 DFQATT, CDR2 SNEGSKA (reference sequence). This chain's CDR3 is CSAMPGTRGNNEQFF. CDR3 nucleotides: TGCAGTGCTATGCCCGGGACTAGAGGAAACAATGAGCAGTTCTTC.

This clonotype has a handful of counts. The genes are TRBV29-1 and TRBJ2-3, with D perhaps matching TRBD2 (6 bases). Germline CDR1 is SQVTM and CDR2 is ANQGSEA. V gave up 3 bases and J gave up 4 bases, with 11 bases separating them. The CDR3 runs to 13 residues. The CDR3: CSVDGGGADTQYF. CDR3 in DNA: TGCAGCGTTGACGGGGGAGGCGCAGATACGCAGTATTTT.

The chain employs TRBV5-6 and TRBJ2-1; 11 nucleotides line up with TRBD2. The germline CDR1 and CDR2 sequences are SGHDT and YYEEEE. There are 17 residues in the CDR3. Losses at the gene ends were 1 base for V and 2 bases for J; bases not matched to a gene: 5. This CDR3 is CASSLLAGGFPYNEQFF. DNA for the CDR3: TGTGCCAGCAGCTTGCTAGCGGGGGGTTTCCCCTACAATGAGCAGTTCTTC. Full variable domain (outside the CDR3, taken from reference TRBV5-6 and TRBJ2-1): DAGVTQSPTHLIKTRGQQVTLRCSPKSGHDTVSWYQQALGQGPQFIFQYYEEEERQRGNFPDRFSGHQFPNYSSELNVNALLLGDSALYLCASSLLAGGFPYNEQFFGPGTRLTVL.